This T cell receptor (beta chain) was identified during a study of blood T cell repertoires in COVID-19. Sequencing was performed with immunoSEQ multiplex PCR; in TCRdb, only in-frame clones are kept and a portion is missing. The data contain fewer than 400,000 clones, about 92% of them singletons. Only one count was recorded for this clone. The CDR3 spans 13 residues. V dropped 4 bases and J dropped 3 bases, with 10 bases sitting between them. CDR1 SGHRS and CDR2 YFSETQ come from the germline V gene. Cohort 3 donors counted as recovered after two negative PCRs, clearance, or resolved symptoms. The sequenced sample consisted of PBMCs or T cells enriched from blood (not recorded which). The clonotype was recovered from a woman in her 30s who had recovered from COVID-19. This chain uses TRBV5-1 with TRBJ1-1; no reliable D call. CDR3 sequence: CASSPTPDTEAFF. Written as DNA, the CDR3 is TGCGCCAGCAGCCCAACCCCAGACACTGAAGCTTTCTTT. Full variable domain (outside the CDR3, taken from reference TRBV5-1 and TRBJ1-1): KAGVTQTPRYLIKTRGQQVTLSCSPISGHRSVSWYQQTPGQGLQFLFEYFSETQRNKGNFPGRFSGRQFSNSRSEMNVSTLELGDSALYLCASSPTPDTEAFFGQGTRLTVV.